This paragraph covers one TCR beta chain sequence. What it recognizes is unknown. This specimen comes from a study of T-cell reconstitution after alpha-beta-depleted transplantation in children. Notes on the study in general: From newly produced T cells came most of the T-cell counts and diversity one year after transplant. Reportedly, alpha-beta T cells present about two months post-transplant originated from several hundred expanded clones of graft origin.

The germline V gene encodes CDR1 DFQATT and CDR2 SNEGSKA (reference sequence). This CDR3 is built from 12 residues. Trimming took off 5 bases at V and 12 bases at J, with 20 bases between the two ends. It was with unique molecular identifiers that the TCRbeta library was prepared. One entry per CDR3 protein, called by TCRdb with MiXCR from the PCR reads. The table records fewer than 700,000 distinct CDR3 sequences, approximately 13% of them present only once. The J gene is TRBJ2-7, the V gene TRBV20-1, with D possibly TRBD2 on 5 matching bases. The sequenced sample was PBMCs, mostly from graft donor cells, obtained 360 days after TCRalphabeta/CD19-depleted stem cell transplant. This TCR derives from a male patient aged 10-17 years who had a stem cell transplant for acute myeloid leukemia, so the T cells may come from the graft donor. This chain's CDR3 is CSAFWGAYESYF. The CDR3 DNA reads TGCAGTGCTTTCTGGGGAGCCTACGAGTCGTACTTC.